This TCR beta chain was obtained from a study of vaccination effects on CD4 cells after COVID-19. Clones were read by immunoSEQ multiplex PCR, and TCRdb kept only the in-frame ones, dropping some. Among 40,000 to 50,000 clones, 65% to 80% were seen once, and the ten largest hold roughly a tenth. The CDR3 is made up of 14 amino acids. Germline lookup yields CDR1 SNHLY and CDR2 FYNNEI. Trimming took off 7 bases at V and 0 bases at J, with 10 bases between the two ends. Isolating CD4+ T cells followed less than 12 days of culture. Each person got two doses of an mRNA SARS-CoV-2 vaccine, BNT162b2 or mRNA-1273. Testing of the vaccine recipients showed negative nucleocapsid antibodies and no prior SARS-CoV-2 infection. In the case of this clone: Its specificity is unknown.

The receptor's source is a human donor who received a COVID-19 vaccine. V gene TRBV2 combines with J gene TRBJ2-1; a weak D match, TRBD2 (6 bases). The sequences come from CD4+ T cells from PBMCs cultured without peptide, collected after COVID-19 vaccination. This CDR3 is CASMGGISYNEQFF. CDR3 DNA sequence: TGTGCCAGCATGGGGGGAATCTCCTACAATGAGCAGTTCTTC.